This TCR beta chain was captured in a study of shared clonotypes between healthy human individuals. CDR3 length equals 14 residues. Germline V gene lookup returns CDR1 SGHTS and CDR2 YDEGEE. V lost 8 bases and J 5 bases, leaving 19 bases between the germline ends. CD45RO-negative cells were positively selected for CCR7, leaving out terminally differentiated effector memory CD45RA+ cells. The assay was immunoSEQ multiplex PCR, and TCRdb's table has in-frame clones only and misses some. The sample records around 620,000 clones, 90% to 95% being singletons. This clone was counted a single time. The material sequenced was naive CD8+ T cells sorted from blood. The V gene is TRBV5-8, the J gene TRBJ1-1, with D tentatively TRBD1 (5 bases). This clonotype originated in a woman aged 25 to 45 in good health. CDR3 nucleotide sequence: TGTGCCAGGGTTTACCGGGACGGATTAACTGAAGCTTTCTTT. It is translated as CARVYRDGLTEAFF.